This TCR beta chain was observed in a study of blood T cell repertoires in COVID-19. At the level of the study: Samples representing acute and convalescent COVID-19 were sourced from the United States, Italy and Spain.

This clone was seen more than once but under ten times. Repertoires were generated with immunoSEQ multiplex PCR, while TCRdb's copy carries only in-frame clones and drops some. The sample lists around 130,000 clones, around 84% occurring once. The clonotype comes from a woman aged 80 or over with acute or convalescent COVID-19. Material: peripheral blood.

CDR3 nucleotide sequence: TGTGCCAGTAGTACCTCCACCGCGACAGGGAACTATGGCTACACCTTC. It yields the protein CASSTSTATGNYGYTF. This chain uses TRBV19 with TRBJ1-2; 7 bases are a match to TRBD1. The germline V gene has CDR1 LNHDA and CDR2 SQIVND (reference sequence). The CDR3 length is 16 residues. V trimming: 4 bases; J trimming: 2 bases; junction bases outside the gene matches: 10.